The 10 T cell receptor beta chains listed next were all sequenced from one sample in a study of somatic mutations in cytotoxic T cells in rheumatoid arthritis. Only in-frame clones appear in the TCRdb table, and some are missing; sequencing was by immunoSEQ multiplex PCR. The sample has about 10,000 clones, 81% seen once. Material: CD8+ T cells sorted from blood. The receptors here all came from a woman aged 50 to 60 in good health.

This clone was recorded only once. The chain is built from TRBV6-6 and TRBJ2-5; D unresolved. Trimming left V 0 bases short and J 1 base short, with 6 bases between. CDR1 and CDR2 from the germline V gene are MNHNY and SVGAGI (reference sequence). CDR3 length equals 14 residues. The CDR3 region is CASSYSGSQETQYF. CDR3 DNA sequence: TGTGCCAGCAGTTACTCGGGCAGCCAAGAGACCCAGTACTTC.

V is TRBV11-1 and J is TRBJ2-7; D is perhaps TRBD2 (6 bases). The CDR3 extends over 12 amino acids. V dropped 4 bases and J dropped 3 bases, with 7 bases sitting between them. The germline V gene has CDR1 SGHAT and CDR2 FQDESV (reference sequence). The CDR3 DNA follows: TGTGCCAGCAGCTCGGGAGACTACGAGCAGTACTTC. Encoded protein: CASSSGDYEQYF.

This clone was picked up a small number of times. The chain joins TRBV6-5 to TRBJ2-1; maybe TRBD2 (5 bases). Germline loops: CDR1 MNHEY, CDR2 SVGAGI. V gave up 5 bases and J gave up 4 bases, with 9 bases separating them. The CDR3 extends over 13 amino acids. CDR3 nucleotides: TGTGCCAGCAGTGAACGGGAATACAATGAGCAGTTCTTC. Translating gives CASSEREYNEQFF.

V usage is TRBV21-1 and J usage is TRBJ2-7; the D call in the table, TRBD1, was not verified against the DNA. TRBV21-1 is listed as a pseudogene. This CDR3 region has 17 residues. The CDR3 protein is CASSKEIVRDRSYEQYF. CDR3 DNA sequence: TGTGCCAGCAGCAAAGAGATCGTAAGGGACAGGTCCTACGAGCAGTACTTC.

V usage is TRBV27 and J usage is TRBJ2-2; perhaps TRBD1 as D (6 bases). Germline loops: CDR1 MNHEY, CDR2 SMNVEV (reference sequence). Trimming cost V 8 bases and J 3 bases, with 16 bases left between them. CDR3 length: 15 residues. The DNA of the CDR3 is TGTGCCAGCCGGCTAGGGGGAGCGGACACCGGGGAGCTGTTTTTT. Amino acid sequence: CASRLGGADTGELFF.

This CDR3 reads CASSVTVSTNEQYF. In DNA form, the CDR3 reads TGTGCCAGCAGCGTGACAGTCTCTACTAACGAGCAGTACTTC. The chain carries TRBV5-7 and TRBJ2-7; a weak D match, TRBD1 (5 bases). TRBV5-7 is identified as an open reading frame with a role that is uncertain. The CDR3 sequence is 14 residues long. Trimming pared 4 bases from V and 5 bases from J, leaving 16 bases between.

The rearrangement uses TRBV27 and TRBJ2-7, with 9 bases fitting TRBD2. V dropped 3 bases and J dropped 2; count of bases not matched to a gene: 2. This CDR3 has 14 residues. Germline assignment: CDR1 MNHEY and CDR2 SMNVEV (reference sequence). CDR3 amino acids: CASSLTSGPYEQYF. The CDR3 nucleotides are TGTGCCAGCAGTTTGACTAGCGGCCCCTACGAGCAGTACTTC.

V and J are TRBV23-1 and TRBJ2-7, with TRBD1 identical over 7 bases. TRBV23-1 is noted as an ORF with a role that remains uncertain. The J segment lost 1 base and the V segment lost 1 base, leaving 7 bases of the junction unmatched. The CDR3 is 16 amino acids. This CDR3 reads CASSQLEQGKSYEQYF. The CDR3 bases are TGCGCCAGCAGTCAATTGGAACAGGGGAAATCCTACGAGCAGTACTTC.

This sequence joins TRBV19 and TRBJ2-1, with 7 positions matching TRBD1. V dropped 5 bases and J dropped 8; count of bases not matched to a gene: 12. Germline loops: CDR1 LNHDA, CDR2 SQIVND (reference sequence). The length of the CDR3 is 15 residues. The CDR3 DNA reads as TGTGCCAGTAGTCCTACGGGACAGCTCTTGCATGAGCAGTTCTTC. This gives the protein CASSPTGQLLHEQFF. Full variable domain (remainder filled in from reference TRBV19 and TRBJ2-1): DGGITQSPKYLFRKEGQNVTLSCEQNLNHDAMYWYRQDPGQGLRLIYYSQIVNDFQKGDIAEGYSVSREKKESFPLTVTSAQKNPTAFYLCASSPTGQLLHEQFFGPGTRLTVL.

The CDR3 reads CASTSRVVGNQPQHF. The CDR3 DNA reads TGTGCCAGCACCTCCAGGGTGGTTGGCAATCAGCCCCAGCATTTT. This chain links TRBV28 with TRBJ1-5, with a tentative D call TRBD1 (5 bases). Trimming cost V 7 bases and J 2 bases, with 15 bases left between them. From germline, CDR1 is MDHEN and CDR2 SYDVKM. This CDR3 contains 15 residues.